This T cell receptor (beta chain) was found in a study of a mutant IDH1 vaccine in newly diagnosed glioma. This clone was recorded a few times. Its specificity is not known. Study findings and constraints: Immune responses arising from the vaccine appeared in about 92% of patients. Among top peripheral T cell clonotypes, changes seemed unrelated to pseudoprogression.

Measured with immunoSEQ multiplex PCR; TCRdb has only the in-frame clones, and not every one. Of under 30,000 clones in the sample, 60% to 80% were seen once. This sample's time point: week 5, during vaccination. Doses comprised 300 ug of mutant IDH1 20-mer peptide each, plus topical imiquimod. Those who donated had recent WHO grade 3 or 4 IDH1-mutant, ATRX-lost astrocytomas. The CDR3 is 14 residues long. The germline V and J ends were trimmed by 5 bases and 6 bases, with 16 bases remaining between them. Germline CDR1 is LNHNV and CDR2 is YYDKDF (reference sequence). Here the sequenced sample was PBMCs, taken from a glioma patient whose treatment included an IDH1 peptide vaccine. The receptor's source is a man aged 40-49 years with glioma. The rearrangement links TRBV15 to TRBJ1-1; D is unresolved. The CDR3 is CATSGLEGRAEAFF. The DNA of the CDR3 is TGTGCCACCAGCGGTCTAGAGGGTAGGGCTGAAGCTTTCTTT.